This T cell receptor beta chain was captured in a study of cytomegalovirus exposure and HLA in healthy donors. Clones were read by immunoSEQ multiplex PCR, and TCRdb kept only the in-frame ones, dropping some. Of around 150,000 clones in the sample, roughly nine tenths were seen once. Concerning this clone itself: The antigen remains unidentified.

Germline trimming cut 3 bases from V and 1 base from J; bases unmatched to any gene: 8. The length of the CDR3 is 17 residues. Germline V gene lookup returns CDR1 SGHTA and CDR2 FQGNSA. Broader study findings: TCR sequences were mostly rare, though some public TCRs occurred in many donors.

The V call is TRBV7-2, the J call TRBJ2-2, with TRBD2 matching 7 bases. The sample was PBMCs. The sequence was collected from a woman under 30 in good health and CMV-seropositive. The CDR3 coding sequence is TGTGCCAGCAGCTTGCCCCCCGGGAGGAGGAACACCGGGGAGCTGTTTTTT. Translated, it gives CASSLPPGRRNTGELFF.